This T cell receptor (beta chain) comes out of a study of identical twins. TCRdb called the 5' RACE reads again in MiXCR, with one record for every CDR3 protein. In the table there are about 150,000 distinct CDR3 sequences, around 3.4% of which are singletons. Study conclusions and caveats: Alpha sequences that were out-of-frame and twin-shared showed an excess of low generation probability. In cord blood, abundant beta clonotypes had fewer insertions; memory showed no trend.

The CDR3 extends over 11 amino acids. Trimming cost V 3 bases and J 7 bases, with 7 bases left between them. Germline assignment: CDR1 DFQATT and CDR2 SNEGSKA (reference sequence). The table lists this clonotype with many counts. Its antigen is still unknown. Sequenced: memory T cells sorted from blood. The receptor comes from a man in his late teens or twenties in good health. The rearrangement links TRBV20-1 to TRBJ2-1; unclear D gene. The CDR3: CSASSQNEQFF. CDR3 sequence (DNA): TGCAGTGCTAGCTCCCAGAATGAGCAGTTCTTC.